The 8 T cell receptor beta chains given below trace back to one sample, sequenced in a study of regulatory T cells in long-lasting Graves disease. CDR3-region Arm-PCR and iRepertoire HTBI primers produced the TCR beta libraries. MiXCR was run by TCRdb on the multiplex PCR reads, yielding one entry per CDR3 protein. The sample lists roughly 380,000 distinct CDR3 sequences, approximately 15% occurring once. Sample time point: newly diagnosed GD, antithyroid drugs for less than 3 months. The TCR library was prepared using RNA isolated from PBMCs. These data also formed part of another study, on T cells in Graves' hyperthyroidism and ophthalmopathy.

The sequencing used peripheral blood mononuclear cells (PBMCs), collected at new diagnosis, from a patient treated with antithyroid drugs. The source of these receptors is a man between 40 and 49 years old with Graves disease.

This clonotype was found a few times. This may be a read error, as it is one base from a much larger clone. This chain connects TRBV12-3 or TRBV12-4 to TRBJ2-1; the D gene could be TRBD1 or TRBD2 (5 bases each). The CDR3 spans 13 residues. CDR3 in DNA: TGTGCCAGAGGGACCCTAAGGCCCAATGAGCAGTCCTTC. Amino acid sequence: CARGTLRPNEQSF.

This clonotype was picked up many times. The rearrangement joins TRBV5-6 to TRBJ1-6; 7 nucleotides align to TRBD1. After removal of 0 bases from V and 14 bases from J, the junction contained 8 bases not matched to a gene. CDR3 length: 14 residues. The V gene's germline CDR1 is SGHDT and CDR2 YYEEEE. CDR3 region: CASSLGYRGLALHF. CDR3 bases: TGTGCCAGCAGCTTGGGCTACAGGGGTCTGGCCCTCCACTTT. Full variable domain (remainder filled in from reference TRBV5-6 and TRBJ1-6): DAGVTQSPTHLIKTRGQQVTLRCSPKSGHDTVSWYQQALGQGPQFIFQYYEEEERQRGNFPDRFSGHQFPNYSSELNVNALLLGDSALYLCASSLGYRGLALHFGNGTRLTVT.

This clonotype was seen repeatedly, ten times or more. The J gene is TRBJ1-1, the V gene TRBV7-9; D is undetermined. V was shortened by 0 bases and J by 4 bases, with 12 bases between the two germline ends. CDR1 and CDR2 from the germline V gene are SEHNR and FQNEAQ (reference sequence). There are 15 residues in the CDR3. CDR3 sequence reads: CASSLAEGLVTEAFF. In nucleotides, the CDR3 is TGTGCCAGCAGCTTAGCGGAAGGGTTGGTCACTGAAGCTTTCTTT.

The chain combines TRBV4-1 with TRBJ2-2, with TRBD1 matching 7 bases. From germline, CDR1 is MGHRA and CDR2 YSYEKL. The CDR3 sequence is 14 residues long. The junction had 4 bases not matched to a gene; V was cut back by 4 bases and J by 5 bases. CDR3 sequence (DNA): TGCGCCAGCAGCCGGCAGGGGGTAACCGGGGAGCTGTTTTTT. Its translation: CASSRQGVTGELFF.

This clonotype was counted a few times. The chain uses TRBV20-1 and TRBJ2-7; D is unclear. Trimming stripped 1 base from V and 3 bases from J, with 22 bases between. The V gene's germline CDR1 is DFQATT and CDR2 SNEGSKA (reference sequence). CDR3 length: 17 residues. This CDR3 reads CSARARKGTGLFYEQYF. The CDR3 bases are TGCAGTGCTAGAGCCAGAAAGGGAACCGGGCTGTTCTACGAGCAGTACTTC.

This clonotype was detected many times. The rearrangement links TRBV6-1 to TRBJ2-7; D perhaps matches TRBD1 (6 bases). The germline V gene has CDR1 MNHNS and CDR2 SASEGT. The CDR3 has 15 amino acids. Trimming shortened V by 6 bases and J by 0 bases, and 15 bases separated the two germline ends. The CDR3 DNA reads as TGTGCCAGCAGCCGAACACAGGGACCCTCCTACGAGCAGTACTTC. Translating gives CASSRTQGPSYEQYF.

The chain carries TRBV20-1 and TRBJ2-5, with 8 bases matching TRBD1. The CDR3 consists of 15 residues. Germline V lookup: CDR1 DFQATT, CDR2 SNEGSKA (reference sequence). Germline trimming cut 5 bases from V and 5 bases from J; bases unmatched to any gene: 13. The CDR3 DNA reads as TGCAGTGCTTTCGAACAACAGGGGGGTGGGGAGACCCAGTACTTC. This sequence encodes CSAFEQQGGGETQYF.

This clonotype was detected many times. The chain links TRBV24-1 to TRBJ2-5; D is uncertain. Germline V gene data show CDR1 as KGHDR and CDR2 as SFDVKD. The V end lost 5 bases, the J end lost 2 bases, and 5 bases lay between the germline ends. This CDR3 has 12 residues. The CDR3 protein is CATSGDQETQYF. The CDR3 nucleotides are TGTGCCACCAGTGGGGATCAAGAGACCCAGTACTTC.